These 8 T cell receptor beta chains share one sample of origin, sequenced in a study of graft-versus-host responses after intestinal transplantation. Profiling relied on immunoSEQ multiplex PCR, and the TCRdb table lists in-frame clones only, not all of them. The profile shows about 18,000 clones, roughly 80% of them singletons. Tissue from the graft was processed to free its intraepithelial and lamina propria lymphocytes. This specimen consisted of ileum tissue, obtained approximately 450 days after intestinal transplant. The source of these receptors is a human patient who received an intestinal transplant, so some T cells may come from the graft donor.

This chain links TRBV7-6 with TRBJ2-5; D gene unclear. This CDR3 contains 11 residues. Germline V CDR1 and CDR2: SGHVS, FNYEAQ. V dropped 2 bases and J dropped 6 bases, with 4 bases sitting between them. DNA for the CDR3: TGTGCCAGCAGCTTATTCCAGACCCAGTACTTC. This encodes CASSLFQTQYF.

The V call is TRBV5-1, the J call TRBJ2-3; 7 bases align to TRBD2. The ends lost 4 bases at V and 6 bases at J; junction bases unmatched: 8. The V gene's germline CDR1 is SGHRS and CDR2 YFSETQ. The length of the CDR3 is 14 residues. The CDR3 bases are TGCGCCAGCAGCCTACAGACTAGCTCGGATACGCAGTATTTT. Translated: CASSLQTSSDTQYF.

The chain couples TRBV9 to TRBJ2-3; 12 bases are shared with TRBD2. Trimming took 3 bases from V and 6 from J; bases not matched to a gene: 8. This CDR3 is 16 amino acids long. From germline, CDR1 is SGDLS and CDR2 YYNGEE. CDR3 DNA: TGTGCCAGCAGCGCCCTCTCAGGACTAGCGGGGGATACGCAGTATTTT. Amino acids: CASSALSGLAGDTQYF.

This sequence joins TRBV7-9 and TRBJ1-1; D not certain. From germline, CDR1 is SEHNR and CDR2 FQNEAQ (reference sequence). There are 12 residues in the CDR3. The germline V and J ends were trimmed by 2 bases and 10 bases, with 11 bases remaining between them. The CDR3 DNA sequence: TGTGCCAGCAGCTTATTGACGGCCGCAGCTTTCTTT. This codes for CASSLLTAAAFF. The entire variable domain, with the rest obtained from reference TRBV7-9 and TRBJ1-1, is as follows: DTGVSQNPRHKITKRGQNVTFRCDPISEHNRLYWYRQTLGQGPEFLTYFQNEAQLEKSRLLSDRFSAERPKGSFSTLEIQRTEQGDSAMYLCASSLLTAAAFFGQGTRLTVV.

This clone is a singleton in its sample. The chain carries TRBV19 and TRBJ1-5; the match to TRBD1 covers 10 bases. The CDR3 totals 16 residues. Germline assignment: CDR1 LNHDA and CDR2 SQIVND (reference sequence). V shed 9 bases and J 2 bases; nucleotides not matched to a gene: 10. CDR3 sequence: CASTRQGAGGNQPQHF. The CDR3 nucleotides are TGTGCCAGCACCAGACAGGGGGCGGGGGGCAATCAGCCCCAGCATTTT.

The V gene is TRBV6-1, the J gene TRBJ2-5, with 7 bases identical to TRBD1. V shed 4 bases and J 5 bases; nucleotides not matched to a gene: 4. CDR3 length: 13 amino acids. Germline CDR1 MNHNS, CDR2 SASEGT. As DNA, the CDR3 is TGTGCCAGCAGTGTAGGGGGCCTGGAGACCCAGTACTTC. This gives the protein CASSVGGLETQYF.

This chain connects TRBV14 to TRBJ2-5; D is ambiguous. This CDR3 is built from 13 residues. Germline V gives CDR1 SGHDN, CDR2 FVKESK. The V and J ends lost 1 base and 6 bases respectively, with 9 bases between them. DNA for the CDR3: TGTGCCAGCAGCCAAGTCAATGGAAAGACCCAGTACTTC. Protein sequence: CASSQVNGKTQYF.

The chain joins TRBV14 to TRBJ1-1; TRBD1 might be the D (5 bases). The germline V gene encodes CDR1 SGHDN and CDR2 FVKESK. The CDR3 totals 13 residues. Trimming took 3 bases from V and 8 from J, leaving 13 bases between them. CDR3 amino acids: CASSHNYYREAFF. The CDR3 nucleotides are TGTGCCAGCAGCCACAATTATTACAGGGAAGCTTTCTTT.